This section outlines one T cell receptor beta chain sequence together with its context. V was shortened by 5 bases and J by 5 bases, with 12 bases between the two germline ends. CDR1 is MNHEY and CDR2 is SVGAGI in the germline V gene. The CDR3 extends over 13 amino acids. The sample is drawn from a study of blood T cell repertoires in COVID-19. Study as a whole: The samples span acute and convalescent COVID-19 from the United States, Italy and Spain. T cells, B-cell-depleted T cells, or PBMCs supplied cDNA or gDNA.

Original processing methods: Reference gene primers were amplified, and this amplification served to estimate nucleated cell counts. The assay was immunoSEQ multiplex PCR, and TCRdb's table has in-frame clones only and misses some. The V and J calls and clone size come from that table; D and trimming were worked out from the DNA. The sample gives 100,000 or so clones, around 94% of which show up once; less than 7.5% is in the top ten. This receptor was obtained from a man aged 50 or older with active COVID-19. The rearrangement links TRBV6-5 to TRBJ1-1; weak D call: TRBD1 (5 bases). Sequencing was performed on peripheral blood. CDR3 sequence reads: CASSRGQGTEAFF. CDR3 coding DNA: TGTGCCAGCAGTAGGGGTCAGGGAACTGAAGCTTTCTTT.